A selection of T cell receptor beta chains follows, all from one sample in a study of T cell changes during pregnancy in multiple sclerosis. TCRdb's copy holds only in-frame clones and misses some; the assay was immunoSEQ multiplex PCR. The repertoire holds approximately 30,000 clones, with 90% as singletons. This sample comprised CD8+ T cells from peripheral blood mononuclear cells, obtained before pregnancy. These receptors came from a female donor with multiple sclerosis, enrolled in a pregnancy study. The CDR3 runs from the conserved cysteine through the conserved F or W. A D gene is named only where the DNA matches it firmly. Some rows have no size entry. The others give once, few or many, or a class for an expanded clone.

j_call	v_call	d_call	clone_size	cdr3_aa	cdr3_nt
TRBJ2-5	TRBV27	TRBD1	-	CASSLFHRGFQETQYF	TGTGCCAGCAGTTTATTCCACAGGGGATTTCAAGAGACCCAGTACTTC
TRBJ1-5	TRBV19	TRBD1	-	CASSTGTGLNQPQHF	TGTGCCAGTAGTACGGGGACAGGCCTAAATCAGCCCCAGCATTTT
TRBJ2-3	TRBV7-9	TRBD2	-	CASSSGTSGTDTQYF	TGTGCCAGCAGCTCCGGGACTAGCGGAACAGATACGCAGTATTTT
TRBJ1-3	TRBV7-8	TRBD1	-	CASSLGDRGSVSGNTIYF	TGTGCCAGCAGTCTCGGGGACAGGGGGTCGGTCTCTGGAAACACCATATATTTT
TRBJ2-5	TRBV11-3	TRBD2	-	CASSSKTSAGEQETQYF	TGTGCCAGCAGCTCAAAGACTAGCGCGGGGGAGCAAGAGACCCAGTACTTC
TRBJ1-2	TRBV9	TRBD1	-	CASSSGVGTEGYGYTF	TGTGCCAGCAGCTCGGGGGTGGGGACAGAGGGCTATGGCTACACCTTC
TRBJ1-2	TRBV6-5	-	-	CASRTGDGYTF	TGTGCCAGCAGAACGGGGGACGGCTACACCTTC
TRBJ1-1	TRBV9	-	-	CASSVVQGRNTEAFF	TGTGCCAGCAGCGTAGTTCAGGGTAGGAACACTGAAGCTTTCTTT
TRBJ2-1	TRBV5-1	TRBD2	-	CASSAASGRDEQFF	TGCGCCAGCTCGGCGGCTAGCGGGAGAGATGAGCAGTTCTTC
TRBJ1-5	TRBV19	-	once	CASSPRQFSHQPQHF	TGTGCCAGTAGTCCCCGACAGTTTAGTCATCAGCCCCAGCATTTT
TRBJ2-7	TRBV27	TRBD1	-	CASSVQGEKSEQYF	TGTGCCAGCAGCGTACAGGGGGAAAAATCCGAGCAGTACTTC
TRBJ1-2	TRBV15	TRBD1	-	CATSRDLGTGRAGYTF	TGTGCCACCAGCAGAGATCTAGGGACAGGGAGAGCTGGCTACACCTTC
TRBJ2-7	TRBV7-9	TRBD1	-	CASSRIRQGPYEQYF	TGTGCCAGCAGCCGTATCCGACAGGGGCCGTACGAGCAGTACTTC
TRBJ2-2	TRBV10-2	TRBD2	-	CASSWTSGSIGELFF	TGCGCCAGCAGTTGGACTAGCGGGAGTATCGGGGAGCTGTTTTTT
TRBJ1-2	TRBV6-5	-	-	CASSYVRTGHGYTF	TGTGCCAGCAGTTACGTCCGAACAGGGCATGGCTACACCTTC
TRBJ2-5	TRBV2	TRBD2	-	CASSEGLAGTQETQYF	TGTGCCAGCAGTGAAGGGCTAGCGGGGACCCAAGAGACCCAGTACTTC
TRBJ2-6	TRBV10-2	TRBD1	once	CASSEPGQYAGANVLTF	TGCGCCAGCAGTGAACCGGGACAGTATGCTGGGGCCAACGTCCTGACTTTC
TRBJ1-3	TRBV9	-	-	CASSPSPGHSGNTIYF	TGTGCCAGCAGCCCCTCTCCAGGGCACTCTGGAAACACCATATATTTT
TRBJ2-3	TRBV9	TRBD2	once	CASSLLSGRALTDTQYF	TGTGCCAGCAGCCTATTATCGGGGAGGGCCTTAACAGATACGCAGTATTTT
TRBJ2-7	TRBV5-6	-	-	CASSLGLSSYEQYF	TGTGCCAGCAGCTTGGGGCTTTCCTCCTACGAGCAGTACTTC
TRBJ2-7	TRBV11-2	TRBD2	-	CASSLADSGRSYEQYF	TGTGCCAGCAGCTTAGCGGATAGCGGGAGATCCTACGAGCAGTACTTC
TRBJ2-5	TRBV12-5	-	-	CASGLEQLQETQYF	TGTGCTAGTGGTTTGGAACAGCTGCAAGAGACCCAGTACTTC
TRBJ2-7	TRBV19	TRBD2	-	CASSLGGFEQYF	TGTGCCAGTAGCCTCGGGGGGTTCGAGCAGTACTTC
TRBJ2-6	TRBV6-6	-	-	CASSYVSSGANVLTF	TGTGCCAGCAGTTACGTCAGCTCTGGGGCCAACGTCCTGACTTTC
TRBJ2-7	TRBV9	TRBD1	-	CASSVGEDRGLGEQYF	TGTGCCAGCAGCGTAGGGGAGGACAGGGGGCTGGGGGAGCAGTACTTC
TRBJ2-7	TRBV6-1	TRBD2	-	CASGPLAGVDEQYF	TGTGCCAGCGGCCCCCTAGCGGGAGTAGACGAGCAGTACTTC
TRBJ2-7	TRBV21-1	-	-	CASSKAISGFRYEQYF	TGTGCCAGCAGCAAAGCCATTAGCGGGTTTCGTTACGAGCAGTACTTC
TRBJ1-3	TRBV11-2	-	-	CASSLTDYSGNTIYF	TGTGCCAGCAGCTTGACGGACTACTCTGGAAACACCATATATTTT